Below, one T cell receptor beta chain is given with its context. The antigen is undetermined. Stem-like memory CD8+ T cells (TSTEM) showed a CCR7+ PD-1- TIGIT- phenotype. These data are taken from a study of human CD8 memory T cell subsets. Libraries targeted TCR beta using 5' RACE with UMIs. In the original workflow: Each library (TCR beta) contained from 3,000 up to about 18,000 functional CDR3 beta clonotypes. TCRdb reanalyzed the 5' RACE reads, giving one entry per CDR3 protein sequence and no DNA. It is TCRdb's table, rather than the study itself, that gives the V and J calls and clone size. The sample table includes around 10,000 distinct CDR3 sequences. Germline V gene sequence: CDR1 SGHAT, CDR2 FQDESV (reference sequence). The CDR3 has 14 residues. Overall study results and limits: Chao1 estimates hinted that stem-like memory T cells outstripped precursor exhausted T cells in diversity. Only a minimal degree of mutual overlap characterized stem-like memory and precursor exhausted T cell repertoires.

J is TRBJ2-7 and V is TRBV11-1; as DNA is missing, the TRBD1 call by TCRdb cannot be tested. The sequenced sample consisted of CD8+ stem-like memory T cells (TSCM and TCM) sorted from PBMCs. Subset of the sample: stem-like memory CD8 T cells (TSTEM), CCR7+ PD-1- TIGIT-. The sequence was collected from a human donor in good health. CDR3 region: CASSFGTGSYEQYF.